The rows below give T cell receptor beta chains drawn from one sample of a study of Ad26.COV2.S vaccination and SARS-CoV-2 variants. Profiled with immunoSEQ multiplex PCR; TCRdb holds only in-frame clones, not every one. There are about 350,000 clones in the sample; about nine tenths occur only once, and around 5.8% lies in the top ten. Here the sequenced sample was peripheral blood, taken in a trial of Ad26.COV2.S vaccine versus placebo. The receptor source for this set is a person between 18 and 60 years old who received the Ad26.COV2.S COVID-19 vaccine or a placebo. The CDR3 runs from the conserved cysteine through the conserved F or W. D genes are given only for firm matches. Clone size is shown for a subset of rows, as once, few, many or a class of expanded clone.

>TRBV6-1|TRBJ2-1|NA|TRBD2
TGTGCCAGCAGTGAAGCGGTGGGGCTAGCGGGGTTCTTC
CASSEAVGLAGFF
>TRBV10-3|TRBJ1-2|once|NA
TGTGCCATCAGTGAGTCGAGGGCGAACTATGGCTACACCTTC
CAISESRANYGYTF
>TRBV9|TRBJ1-6|NA|NA
TGTGCCAGCAGCGTCGGGATAGGCTCGACCAATTCACCCCTCCACTTT
CASSVGIGSTNSPLHF
>TRBV5-4|TRBJ2-7|NA|TRBD1
TGTGCCAGCAGCCGAAACCCAGGGACAGGGTCCAACGAGCAGTACTTC
CASSRNPGTGSNEQYF
>TRBV27|TRBJ1-6|once|NA
TGTGCCAGCAGTTTAGACCTGAATCATAGCTCCTATAATTCACCCCTCCACTTT
CASSLDLNHSSYNSPLHF
>TRBV10-3|TRBJ1-2|once|NA
TGTGCCATCAGTGATTTTCAGGGGTCCTATGGCTACACCTTC
CAISDFQGSYGYTF
>TRBV5-1|TRBJ2-5|NA|NA
TGCGCCAGCAGCTTACAGATCCTTGAAGAGACCCAGTACTTC
CASSLQILEETQYF
>TRBV7-6|TRBJ2-5|NA|NA
TGTGCCAGCAGCTCGAAGGGGGGCGGGATCCTGGGGGAGACCCAGTACTTC
CASSSKGGGILGETQYF
>TRBV5-4|TRBJ2-2|NA|NA
TGTGCCAGCAGCTTGGCCAAAGGGGGCGGGGAGCTGTTTTTT
CASSLAKGGGELFF
>TRBV28|TRBJ1-1|NA|NA
TGTGCCAGCAGACTAGGGACAACGGCTTTCTTT
CASRLGTTAFF
>TRBV6-2/TRBV6-3|TRBJ2-7|NA|TRBD2
TGTGCCAGCAGTTACCTCGGGGGGACTACCTACGAGCAGTACTTC
CASSYLGGTTYEQYF
>TRBV4-3|TRBJ1-1|few|NA
TGCGCCAGCAGCCAAGGGAGATTGAACACTGAAGCTTTCTTT
CASSQGRLNTEAFF
>TRBV7-2|TRBJ2-3|NA|TRBD2
TGTGCCAGCAGCTCCCCCCGGAGACTAGCGGAAAGCACAGATACGCAGTATTTT
CASSSPRRLAESTDTQYF
>TRBV5-5|TRBJ1-4|NA|NA
TGTGCCAGCAGCTTTCGCCCCGGGGATTATACGGAAAAACTGTTTTTT
CASSFRPGDYTEKLFF
>TRBV7-3|TRBJ2-7|NA|NA
TGTGCCAGCAGCTTCTCGGGCAGGACGTACGAGCAGTACTTC
CASSFSGRTYEQYF
>TRBV24-1|TRBJ2-3|NA|TRBD1
TGTGCCACCAGTGATCCTAGGACAGGGGGCACAGATACGCAGTATTTT
CATSDPRTGGTDTQYF
>TRBV7-9|TRBJ1-5|NA|TRBD1
TGTGCCAGCAGCCCGACAGGGCCTCAGCCCCAGCATTTT
CASSPTGPQPQHF
>TRBV7-2|TRBJ1-6|NA|NA
TGTGCCAGCAGCTTAGACAGATATAATTCACCCCTCCACTTT
CASSLDRYNSPLHF
>TRBV7-2|TRBJ2-7|NA|NA
TGTGCCAGCAGCTCATACAGGGACTACGAGCAGTACTTC
CASSSYRDYEQYF
>TRBV7-2|TRBJ2-7|NA|TRBD1
TGTGCCAGCAGCTTAACCGGGACAGGGGGCGGGTACGAGCAGTACTTC
CASSLTGTGGGYEQYF
>TRBV4-1|TRBJ1-2|NA|NA
TGCGCCAGCAGCCAACCCAGGGCTCTCTATGGCTACACCTTC
CASSQPRALYGYTF
>TRBV7-3|TRBJ1-1|NA|NA
TGTGCCAGCAGCTTAACGGGAAGAATGGAAGCTTTCTTT
CASSLTGRMEAFF
>TRBV3-1/TRBV3-2|TRBJ2-3|NA|NA
TGTGCCAGCAGCCCAGAGGGAGATACGCAGTATTTT
CASSPEGDTQYF
>TRBV9|TRBJ2-7|NA|NA
TGTGCCAGCAGCCCCACTAGGGGTAACGAGCAGTACTTC
CASSPTRGNEQYF
>TRBV19|TRBJ2-3|NA|NA
TGTGCCAGTAGTAGGGCCACCCCTAGGAGCACAGATACGCAGTATTTT
CASSRATPRSTDTQYF
>TRBV4-1|TRBJ1-5|once|NA
TGCGCCAGCAGCCACCAAGGGTCCCTACAGGGCACAAGCAATCAGCCCCAGCATTTT
CASSHQGSLQGTSNQPQHF
>TRBV6-2/TRBV6-3|TRBJ2-3|NA|NA
TGTGCCAGCAGTTACTCCGGGACCGGAACAAATACGCAGTATTTT
CASSYSGTGTNTQYF
>TRBV5-1|TRBJ1-6|once|NA
TGCGCCAGCACCCGGGGGGCCGGGGTTAATCGTAATTCACCCCTCCACTTT
CASTRGAGVNRNSPLHF
>TRBV28|TRBJ1-1|NA|NA
TGTGCCAGCAAACCGGGTCGGGAGAACACTGAAGCTTTCTTT
CASKPGRENTEAFF
>TRBV6-2/TRBV6-3|TRBJ1-4|NA|TRBD1
TGTGCCAGCAGTGCCGGGACAGATGAAAAACTGTTTTTT
CASSAGTDEKLFF
>TRBV19|TRBJ1-1|few|NA
TGTGCCAGTAGTATATCGTCCAAGGCTGAAGCTTTCTTT
CASSISSKAEAFF
>TRBV27|TRBJ1-3|few|TRBD1
TGTGCCAGCAGTTTATCATATCCGGGACAGGCTGAGGGCACCATATATTTT
CASSLSYPGQAEGTIYF
>TRBV7-2|TRBJ1-1|NA|NA
TGTGCCAGCAGCTCTCAATGGGGTCGCGAAGCTTTCTTT
CASSSQWGREAFF
>TRBV28|TRBJ2-3|NA|TRBD2
TGTGCCAGCAGTTCACTAGCGGGCGTCACAGATACGCAGTATTTT
CASSSLAGVTDTQYF
>TRBV7-9|TRBJ1-1|NA|NA
TGTGCCAGCAGCGCAAGACAGAAGAACACTGAAGCTTTCTTT
CASSARQKNTEAFF
>TRBV7-2|TRBJ1-3|NA|NA
TGTGCCAGCACCCTTAGCTCTGGAAACACCATATATTTT
CASTLSSGNTIYF
>TRBV15|TRBJ2-7|NA|NA
TGTGCCACCAGCAGAAACAGGGGAGGGTACGAGCAGTACTTC
CATSRNRGGYEQYF
>TRBV6-5|TRBJ1-2|NA|NA
TGTGCCACCATCGAGGGCCAGGGCCCCTATGGCTACACCTTC
CATIEGQGPYGYTF
>TRBV2|TRBJ2-3|NA|TRBD2
TGTGCCAGCTTCCTGGAGGGGCGGGAGTTATTCACAGATACGCAGTATTTT
CASFLEGRELFTDTQYF
>TRBV5-6|TRBJ2-7|once|TRBD2
TGTGCCAGCAGCACCCGGTTCGGTAGCGGGAGGGCCCACGAGCAGTACTTC
CASSTRFGSGRAHEQYF
>TRBV7-2|TRBJ1-2|NA|TRBD1
TGTGCCAGCAGCTTAGCGCAATCTCAGGGGGCGGGGTATGGCTACACCTTC
CASSLAQSQGAGYGYTF
>TRBV18|TRBJ2-1|NA|TRBD2
TGTGCCAGCTCACCACCGGTAAGCGGGAGTAGGAATGAGCAGTTCTTC
CASSPPVSGSRNEQFF
>TRBV20-1|TRBJ1-5|few|NA
TGCAGTGCTAATGACGGTCCCAATCAGCCCCAGCATTTT
CSANDGPNQPQHF
>TRBV6-6|TRBJ2-7|NA|TRBD2
TGTGCCAGCAAGCAGCGGGGGGCCCCCTACGAGCAGTACTTC
CASKQRGAPYEQYF
>TRBV27|TRBJ2-7|NA|TRBD1
TGTGCCAGCAGTACAAGGGACAGGGGGCCTAACGAGCAGTACTTC
CASSTRDRGPNEQYF
>TRBV7-9|TRBJ1-2|NA|NA
TGTGCCAGCAGCCGGGACGGAAACTATGGCTACACCTTC
CASSRDGNYGYTF
>TRBV5-1|TRBJ2-7|once|NA
TGCGCCAGCAGCTTGGCCCGGGGCGCCTACGAGCAGTACTTC
CASSLARGAYEQYF
>TRBV6-5|TRBJ1-5|NA|NA
TGTGCCAGCTCCCCTTCCCAAGTTAGCAATCAGCCCCAGCATTTT
CASSPSQVSNQPQHF
>TRBV30|TRBJ1-3|NA|NA
TGTGCCTGGAGTCCGGCTCTCTCTGGAAACACCATATATTTT
CAWSPALSGNTIYF
>TRBV6-5|TRBJ1-1|NA|NA
TGTGCCAGCAGTTACATCAAGGGCGAGATGAGAGGAGCTTTCTTT
CASSYIKGEMRGAFF
>TRBV6-5|TRBJ1-5|NA|NA
TGTGCCAGCAGCTCAGGGTTAGGGCAGCCCCAGCATTTT
CASSSGLGQPQHF
>TRBV7-8|TRBJ1-1|NA|NA
TGTGCCAGCAGCCGAGAGGTGTGGGGGGTTACTGAAGCTTTCTTT
CASSREVWGVTEAFF
>TRBV6-2/TRBV6-3|TRBJ1-1|few|NA
TGTGCCAGCAGCGACGGGACAACGACCAGCCTCGAAGCTTTCTTT
CASSDGTTTSLEAFF